Included here is one TCR beta chain sequence, with context. Its antigen is still unknown. TCRdb fed the RT-PCR reads into MiXCR, producing one record per CDR3 protein. The table has around 760,000 distinct CDR3 sequences, approximately 15% seen once; the top ten hold 6% to 7%. The data were obtained in a study of response to subunit inactivated influenza vaccine. General study findings and limits: The authors put forward the suggestion that each seasonal influenza vaccination may bring in only a limited number of new T cells.

This CDR3 has 15 residues. Unmatched junction bases numbered 8, after V lost 6 bases and J lost 5 bases. The clonotype comes from a man in his forties or fifties who received an inactivated influenza vaccine. This chain connects TRBV12-3 or TRBV12-4 to TRBJ2-2, with 8 positions matching TRBD1. Specimen: PBMCs from blood, collected roughly 15 days before vaccination. The DNA of the CDR3 is TGTGCCAGCAGGGGAGGACAGGGAGTGACCGGGGAGCTGTTTTTT. It encodes CASRGGQGVTGELFF.